This T cell receptor beta chain was sequenced in a study of beta chain features in type 1 diabetes (dated by TCRdb to the late 2010s). With respect to the entire study: Mean age, gender distribution, total cell number and subset yield were not different between patients and healthy donors. Whereas all 28 donors provided naive and central memory subsets, regulatory and stem cell-like memory subsets were isolated from just 8 patients and about 8 healthy donors. A total of about 99,000,000 sorted cells were examined across all samples, and RNA yield correlated strongly with the number of cells per subset. The study compared the TCRB repertoires of sorted circulating CD4+ T cell subsets in recently diagnosed type 1 diabetes patients with those in matched healthy donors. Overall results and qualifications from the work: Type 1 diabetes patients showed a moderate but significant shortening of TCRB CDR3 length in all four CD4+ subsets. Shorter templates might have been favored by PCR, but patient and control samples were amplified and corrected together, so both groups would have been affected equally by any skew. Naive, central memory and regulatory TCRB repertoires appeared to be more alike among patients than among healthy donors. Because cDNA was sequenced instead of genomic DNA, highly expressing activated cells could be over-represented, though the groups showed no difference in activation or CD3 levels. Only small numbers of individuals were included in the HLA sub-analyses, which left unresolved whether HLA type had any influence on TCRB rearrangement. At VDJ recombination sites, patients with type 1 diabetes made fewer insertions and deleted more nucleotides, a pattern implying thymic rearrangement abnormalities.

All of the isolated RNA was reverse transcribed with the High Capacity cDNA Reverse Transcription Kit, so expressed TCRB transcripts were sequenced. Deep immunoSEQ sequencing was performed on naive, central memory and regulatory T cell samples, with an average of roughly 4 million total reads per sample. Sorted cells were lysed in RLT buffer and RNA was extracted with DNase-treated RNeasy Micro or Mini kits, depending on cell number. Each cell subset was processed on its own to prevent cross-contamination, while patient and healthy donor samples were processed together. TCRB sequences were amplified from cDNA with the immunoSEQ multiplex PCR, producing 87-bp fragments spanning the CDR3 region. Sequencing of the amplicons was performed on the Illumina HiSeq platform. The authors' analysis ran thus. PCR bias was computationally corrected using synthetic template baselines, reads within Hamming distance 2 were collapsed, and singletons that could not be merged were discarded. By aligning reads against IMGT, V, D and J genes, CDR3 length, and insertions or deletions at six rearrangement sites were assigned. Within each subset, clonotype counts were normalized to sorted cell number, after which true diversity and Gini coefficients were computed with the tcR R package. The overlap coefficient, calculated on TCRB nucleotide sequences, was used to measure repertoire sharing. Held by TCRdb, this immuneACCESS table contains in-frame sequences only and omits some clones. Under half of the omission traces to an unresolved V gene where checked; the cause of the rest is unknown. The DNA gave D and trimming, while V, J and clone size come from that table. Within this sample are about 180,000 clones, with approximately 8% of them counted one time only. In total, the top ten clones hold roughly 0.5% of the sample.

This clone was counted only a few times. Its antigen is not yet known. No base-level quality is on record; no much larger clone is a single base apart. Other nucleotide sequences from this sample produce the same CDR3. A single peripheral blood draw of 95 to 150 mL on average was collected from each donor into heparinised tubes. A BD FACSAria II was used to sort naive, central memory, regulatory and stem cell-like memory CD4+ T cells with a panel that included CD45RO, CCR7, CD25, CD127, CD95 and CD27. Purity was above 95% for every sorted population. Right away, PBMCs were isolated by Lymphoprep density gradient centrifugation and were stained directly, with no culture step. To minimize batch effects, samples were stained and sorted in pairs, one healthy donor with one patient per experiment. From V the trimming removes 0 bases and from J it removes 4 bases, while the gene matches leave 8 bases of the junction unaccounted for. The CDR3 measures 15 amino acids from cysteine to phenylalanine. Only the CDR3 region is kept as DNA, spanning 45 bases read in frame from base 1. Sequences GTSNPN (CDR1) and SVGIG (CDR2) are obtained from the germline V gene (reference sequence).

Recombination linked TRBV30 to TRBJ2-7, with TRBD1 matching 8 junction bases. This receptor was taken from a man younger than 35 with type 1 diabetes. The sample was central memory CD4+ T cells from blood. CDR3 protein: CAWSVLRGRGYEQYF. The DNA sequence is given as TGTGCCTGGAGTGTACTCAGGGGGCGCGGGTACGAGCAGTACTTC.